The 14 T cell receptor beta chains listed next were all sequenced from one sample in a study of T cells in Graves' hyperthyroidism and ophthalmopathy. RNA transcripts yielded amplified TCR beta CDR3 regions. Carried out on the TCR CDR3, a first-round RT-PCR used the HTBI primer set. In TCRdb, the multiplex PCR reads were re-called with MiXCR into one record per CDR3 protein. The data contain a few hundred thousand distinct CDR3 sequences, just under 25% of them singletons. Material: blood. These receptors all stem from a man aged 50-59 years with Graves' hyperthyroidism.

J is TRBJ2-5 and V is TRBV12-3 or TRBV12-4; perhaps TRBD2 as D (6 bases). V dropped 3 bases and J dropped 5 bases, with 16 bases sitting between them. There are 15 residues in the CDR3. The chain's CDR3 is CASSFLSGDQETQYF. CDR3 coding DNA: TGTGCCAGCAGTTTTTTATCGGGAGATCAGGAGACCCAGTACTTC.

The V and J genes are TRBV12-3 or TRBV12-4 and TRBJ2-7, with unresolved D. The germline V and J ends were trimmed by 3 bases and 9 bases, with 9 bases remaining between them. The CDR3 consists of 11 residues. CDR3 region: CASSLRQVQYF. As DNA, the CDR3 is TGTGCCAGCAGTTTGAGACAAGTGCAGTACTTC.

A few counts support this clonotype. The DNA for the CDR3 is TGTGCCAGCAGAACGGACAGGGTCTCCTACAATGAGCAGTTCTTC. Amino acid sequence: CASRTDRVSYNEQFF. The chain uses TRBV6-1 and TRBJ2-1; 8 bases match TRBD1. V dropped 6 bases and J dropped 0; count of bases not matched to a gene: 4. The CDR3 extends over 15 amino acids. CDR1 and CDR2 from the germline V gene are MNHNS and SASEGT.

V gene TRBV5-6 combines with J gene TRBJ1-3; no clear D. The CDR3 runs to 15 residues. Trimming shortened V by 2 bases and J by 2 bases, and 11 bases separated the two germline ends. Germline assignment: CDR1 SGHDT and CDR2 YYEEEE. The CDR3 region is CASSFPDGTGNTIYF. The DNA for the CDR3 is TGTGCCAGCAGCTTTCCGGACGGTACTGGAAACACCATATATTTT.

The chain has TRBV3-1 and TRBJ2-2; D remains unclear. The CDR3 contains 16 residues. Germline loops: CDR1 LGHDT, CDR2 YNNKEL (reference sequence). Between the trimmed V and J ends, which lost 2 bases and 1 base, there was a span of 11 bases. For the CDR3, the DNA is TGTGCCAGCAGCCAAAGTCAGCTACGGAACACCGGGGAGCTGTTTTTT. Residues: CASSQSQLRNTGELFF.

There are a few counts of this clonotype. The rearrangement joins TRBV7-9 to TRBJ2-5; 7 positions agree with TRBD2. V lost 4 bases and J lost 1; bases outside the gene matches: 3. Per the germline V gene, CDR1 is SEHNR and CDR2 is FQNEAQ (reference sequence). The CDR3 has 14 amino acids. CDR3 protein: CASSSRGVQETQYF. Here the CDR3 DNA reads TGTGCCAGCAGCTCCCGGGGGGTCCAAGAGACCCAGTACTTC.

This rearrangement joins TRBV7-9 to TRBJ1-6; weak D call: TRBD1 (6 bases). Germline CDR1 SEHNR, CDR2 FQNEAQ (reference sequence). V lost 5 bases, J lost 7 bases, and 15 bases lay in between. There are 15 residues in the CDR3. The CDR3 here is CASSPTQGNNSPLHF. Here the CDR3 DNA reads TGTGCCAGCAGCCCCACACAGGGTAACAATTCACCCCTCCACTTT.

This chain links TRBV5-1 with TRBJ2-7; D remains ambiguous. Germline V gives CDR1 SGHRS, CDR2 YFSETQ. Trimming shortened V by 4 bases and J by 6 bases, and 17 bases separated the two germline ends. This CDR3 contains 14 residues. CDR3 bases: TGCGCCAGCAGCGTCCATCCTACTTACGTCGAGCAGTACTTC. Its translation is CASSVHPTYVEQYF.

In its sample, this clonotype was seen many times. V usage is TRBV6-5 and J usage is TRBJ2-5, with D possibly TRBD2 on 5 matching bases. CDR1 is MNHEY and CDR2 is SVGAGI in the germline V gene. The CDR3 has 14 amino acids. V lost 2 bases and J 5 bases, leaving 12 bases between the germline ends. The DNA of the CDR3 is TGTGCCAGCAGTTACGACACTTCGGGGGAGACCCAGTACTTC. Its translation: CASSYDTSGETQYF.

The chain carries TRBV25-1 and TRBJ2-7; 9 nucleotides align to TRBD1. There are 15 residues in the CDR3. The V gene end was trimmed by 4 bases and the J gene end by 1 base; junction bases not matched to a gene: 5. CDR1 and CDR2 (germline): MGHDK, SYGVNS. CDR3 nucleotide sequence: TGTGCCAGCAGTGTCGCCGGGACAGGGTCCTACGAGCAGTACTTC. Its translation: CASSVAGTGSYEQYF.

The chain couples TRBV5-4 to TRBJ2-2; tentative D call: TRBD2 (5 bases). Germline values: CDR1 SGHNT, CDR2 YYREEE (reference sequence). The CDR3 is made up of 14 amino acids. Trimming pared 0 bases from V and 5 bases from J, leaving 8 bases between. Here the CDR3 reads CASSLERVTGELFF. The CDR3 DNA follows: TGTGCCAGCAGCTTGGAGAGGGTAACCGGGGAGCTGTTTTTT.

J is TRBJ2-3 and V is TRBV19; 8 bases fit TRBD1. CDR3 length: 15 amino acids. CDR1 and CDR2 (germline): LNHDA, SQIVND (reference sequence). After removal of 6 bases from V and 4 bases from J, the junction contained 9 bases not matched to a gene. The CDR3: CASRPQGAGADTQYF. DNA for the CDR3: TGTGCCAGTAGGCCCCAGGGGGCAGGTGCAGATACGCAGTATTTT.

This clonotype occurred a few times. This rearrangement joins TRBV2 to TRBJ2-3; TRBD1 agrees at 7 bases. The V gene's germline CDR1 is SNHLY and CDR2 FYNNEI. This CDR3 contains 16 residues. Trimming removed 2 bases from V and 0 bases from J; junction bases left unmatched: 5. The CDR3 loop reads CASSEPTGASTDTQYF. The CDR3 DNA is TGTGCCAGCAGTGAACCCACAGGGGCTAGCACAGATACGCAGTATTTT.

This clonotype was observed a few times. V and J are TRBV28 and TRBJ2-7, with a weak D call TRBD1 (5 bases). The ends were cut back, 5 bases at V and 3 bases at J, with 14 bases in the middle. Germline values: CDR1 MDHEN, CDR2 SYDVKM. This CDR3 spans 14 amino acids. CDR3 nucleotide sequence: TGTGCCAGCAGTATCTCCGGCAGGGACTACGAGCAGTACTTC. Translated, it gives CASSISGRDYEQYF.